The next 14 T cell receptor beta chains were all read from a single sample in a study of blood T cell repertoires in COVID-19. Assay: immunoSEQ multiplex PCR; the TCRdb copy retains only in-frame clones and omits some. Seen here are 45,000 to 65,000 clones, 75% to 85% observed once, and the top ten hold about a sixth. The sequencing input was peripheral blood. The receptors come from a man in his forties or fifties with acute or convalescent COVID-19.

The CDR3 DNA reads TGTGCCAGCAATACAGGGGCGAGCACCGGGGAGCTGTTTTTT. This sequence encodes CASNTGASTGELFF. The gene calls are TRBV6-5 and TRBJ2-2; 7 nucleotides align to TRBD1. With V trimmed by 7 bases and J by 4 bases, 6 bases remained unmatched. CDR3 size: 14 residues. Germline assignment: CDR1 MNHEY and CDR2 SVGAGI.

This clone has a handful of counts. This chain uses TRBV5-4 with TRBJ2-2, with TRBD2 identical over 9 bases. V shed 4 bases, J shed 2 bases, and the junction held 6 bases outside the gene matches. The CDR3 runs to 16 residues. In germline, CDR1 is SGHNT, CDR2 YYREEE (reference sequence). The CDR3 sequence is CASSTQTSGNTGELFF. The CDR3 bases are TGTGCCAGCAGCACACAGACTAGCGGAAACACCGGGGAGCTGTTTTTT.

The rearrangement uses TRBV5-1 and TRBJ1-1, with a possible D match to TRBD1 (5 bases). Germline-derived CDR1 and CDR2 are SGHRS and YFSETQ. The CDR3 consists of 15 residues. Deletions cut 4 bases from V and 4 bases from J, with 17 bases between. CDR3 nucleotide sequence: TGCGCCAGCAGCCAGACGGGACTGACGGGCACTGAAGCTTTCTTT. Residues: CASSQTGLTGTEAFF.

The CDR3 coding sequence is TGTGCCAGCTCATCGGAGGGCTACACTGAAGCTTTCTTT. Protein sequence: CASSSEGYTEAFF. The V call is TRBV18, the J call TRBJ1-1, with D hard to call. CDR1 KGHSH and CDR2 LQKENI come from the germline V gene. Trimming shortened V by 5 bases and J by 3 bases, and 10 bases separated the two germline ends. This CDR3 is 13 amino acids long.

This rearrangement joins TRBV18 to TRBJ1-1; D remains unclear. The CDR3 has 12 amino acids. Per the germline V gene, CDR1 is KGHSH and CDR2 is LQKENI. V was pared by 1 base and J by 9 bases, with 9 bases between. The DNA for the CDR3 is TGTGCCAGCTCACCACAGGAGGAACAAGCTTTCTTT. Its protein is CASSPQEEQAFF.

The V and J genes are TRBV5-1 and TRBJ2-7; 8 bases align to TRBD1. CDR3 length equals 15 residues. Per germline, CDR1 SGHRS and CDR2 YFSETQ. Unmatched junction bases numbered 10, after V lost 6 bases and J lost 2 bases. CDR3 region: CASKVEGTGPYEQYF. CDR3 DNA sequence: TGCGCCAGCAAAGTGGAGGGGACAGGACCCTACGAGCAGTACTTC.

The chain couples TRBV24-1 to TRBJ1-2; D possibly corresponds to TRBD1 (6 bases). Germline CDR1 and CDR2: KGHDR and SFDVKD. This CDR3 has 15 amino acids. Trimming took 2 bases from V and 1 from J, leaving 10 bases between them. DNA for the CDR3: TGTGCCACCAGTGATTCTTTACAGGGTAACTATGGCTACACCTTC. Protein sequence: CATSDSLQGNYGYTF.

This clone was counted a few times. This chain links TRBV28 with TRBJ2-3, with TRBD2 matching over 14 bases. Per the germline V gene, CDR1 is MDHEN and CDR2 is SYDVKM. This CDR3 region has 17 residues. With 3 bases clipped from V and 6 bases from J, the junction kept 8 bases outside the gene matches. The CDR3 DNA is TGTGCCAGCAGTTTCTACGAGGGACTAGCGGGAGCCGATACGCAGTATTTT. This codes for CASSFYEGLAGADTQYF.

A single count supports this clone. V gene TRBV7-2 combines with J gene TRBJ2-2; weak D call: TRBD1 (6 bases). CDR3 length equals 15 residues. V was trimmed by 6 bases and J by 3 bases, leaving 14 bases between them. Germline V gives CDR1 SGHTA, CDR2 FQGNSA. CDR3 bases: TGTGCCAGCAGTCCGTTTCAGGGGCACACCGGGGAGCTGTTTTTT. Translation: CASSPFQGHTGELFF. Combining the CDR3 with reference TRBV7-2 and TRBJ2-2 gives the whole variable domain GAGVSQSPSNKVTEKGKDVELRCDPISGHTALYWYRQSLGQGLEFLIYFQGNSAPDKSGLPSDRFSAERTGGSVSTLTIQRTQQEDSAVYLCASSPFQGHTGELFFGEGSRLTVL.

This sequence joins TRBV9 and TRBJ1-3; D ambiguous. The length of the CDR3 is 14 residues. CDR1 is SGDLS and CDR2 is YYNGEE in the germline V gene. V shed 2 bases and J shed 2 bases, with 8 bases lying between them. This CDR3 is CASSVLETGNTIYF. Here the CDR3 DNA reads TGTGCCAGCAGCGTTTTAGAGACTGGAAACACCATATATTTT.

This chain links TRBV3-1 (or the pseudogene TRBV3-2) with TRBJ1-4; weak D call: TRBD1 (5 bases). The CDR3 length is 13 residues. Germline V lookup: CDR1 LGHDT, CDR2 YNNKEL (reference sequence). V lost 1 base, J lost 13 bases, and 13 bases lay in between. In nucleotides, the CDR3 is TGTGCCAGCAGCCAAGTTGCGGGACGGTTACTGTTTTTT. As protein: CASSQVAGRLLFF.

This clone occurred once. Written as DNA, the CDR3 is TGTGCCAGCTTCCGGGCCCTGGAGGCAGATACGCAGTATTTT. Protein sequence: CASFRALEADTQYF. This chain connects TRBV11-3 to TRBJ2-3; D is possibly TRBD2 (5 bases). V was cut by 8 bases and J by 4 bases, with 16 bases left in between. The CDR3 extends over 14 amino acids. Germline CDR1 is SGHNT and CDR2 is YENEEA. The full variable domain, its missing parts supplied by reference TRBV11-3 and TRBJ2-3, is EAGVVQSPRYKIIEKKQPVAFWCNPISGHNTLYWYLQNLGQGPELLIRYENEEAVDDSQLPKDRFSAERLKGVDSTLKIQPAELGDSAVYLCASFRALEADTQYFGPGTRLTVL.

The J gene is TRBJ1-1, the V gene TRBV30, with D unresolved. The CDR3 has 13 amino acids. V was cut by 2 bases and J by 1 base, with 8 bases left in between. Germline-derived CDR1 and CDR2 are GTSNPN and SVGIG (reference sequence). The CDR3 sequence is CAWSQYTNTEAFF. The CDR3 DNA sequence: TGTGCCTGGAGTCAATACACGAACACTGAAGCTTTCTTT. The full variable domain, completed using reference TRBV30 and TRBJ1-1, is SQTIHQWPATLVQPVGSPLSLECTVEGTSNPNLYWYRQAAGRGLQLLFYSVGIGQISSEVPQNLSASRPQDRQFILSSKKLLLSDSGFYLCAWSQYTNTEAFFGQGTRLTVV.

This clone was seen a handful of times. DNA of the CDR3: TGTGCCAGTAGTGTCCAGGAGGGTACCACTGAAGCTTTCTTT. It is translated as CASSVQEGTTEAFF. The chain is built from TRBV19 and TRBJ1-1; D unclear. V was pared by 5 bases and J by 4 bases, with 14 bases between. The CDR3 has 14 residues. Germline-derived CDR1 and CDR2 are LNHDA and SQIVND (reference sequence). The entire variable domain, with the rest obtained from reference TRBV19 and TRBJ1-1, is as follows: DGGITQSPKYLFRKEGQNVTLSCEQNLNHDAMYWYRQDPGQGLRLIYYSQIVNDFQKGDIAEGYSVSREKKESFPLTVTSAQKNPTAFYLCASSVQEGTTEAFFGQGTRLTVV.